This TCR beta chain was recovered during a study of blood T cell dynamics during melanoma immunotherapy. Sample time point: week 3, after first cycle of checkpoint inhibitor. V dropped 0 bases and J dropped 5; count of bases not matched to a gene: 5. The CDR3 runs to 16 residues. Germline-derived CDR1 and CDR2 are SNHLY and FYNNEI. Data came from immunoSEQ multiplex PCR; TCRdb stores just in-frame clones and leaves some out. The repertoire holds 5,400 or so clones, with roughly 80% as singletons. The chain links TRBV2 to TRBJ2-5, with 11 positions matching TRBD2. The receptor was derived from a human donor with melanoma. Some clones in this sample may be carry-over from other donors' samples. The specimen comprised blood, sampled from a patient treated with checkpoint blockade. CDR3 DNA sequence: TGTGCCAGCAGTGAAGCTAGCGGGGGGGCCAGGGAGACCCAGTACTTC. Its translation: CASSEASGGARETQYF.